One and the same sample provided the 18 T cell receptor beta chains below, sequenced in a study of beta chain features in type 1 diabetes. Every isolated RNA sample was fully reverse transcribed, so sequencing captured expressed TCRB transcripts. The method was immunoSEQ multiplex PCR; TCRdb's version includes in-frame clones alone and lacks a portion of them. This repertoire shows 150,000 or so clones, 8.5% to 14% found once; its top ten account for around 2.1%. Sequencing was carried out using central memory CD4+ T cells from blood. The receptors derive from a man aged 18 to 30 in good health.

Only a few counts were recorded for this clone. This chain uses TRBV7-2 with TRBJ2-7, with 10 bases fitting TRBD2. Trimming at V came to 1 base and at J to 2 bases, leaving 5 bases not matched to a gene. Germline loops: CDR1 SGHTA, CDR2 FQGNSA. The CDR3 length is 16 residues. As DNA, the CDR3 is TGTGCCAGCAGCTTAGATAGCGGGGGGACCCCCTACGAGCAGTACTTC. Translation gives CASSLDSGGTPYEQYF. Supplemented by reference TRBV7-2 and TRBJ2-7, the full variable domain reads GAGVSQSPSNKVTEKGKDVELRCDPISGHTALYWYRQSLGQGLEFLIYFQGNSAPDKSGLPSDRFSAERTGGSVSTLTIQRTQQEDSAVYLCASSLDSGGTPYEQYFGPGTRLTVT.

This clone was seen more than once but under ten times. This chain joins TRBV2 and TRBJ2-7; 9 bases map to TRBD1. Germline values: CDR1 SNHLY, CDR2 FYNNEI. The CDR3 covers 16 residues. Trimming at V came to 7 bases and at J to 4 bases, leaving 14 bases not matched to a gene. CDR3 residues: CASTGFLGQGSYEQYF. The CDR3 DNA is TGTGCCAGCACTGGGTTCTTGGGACAGGGATCATACGAGCAGTACTTC.

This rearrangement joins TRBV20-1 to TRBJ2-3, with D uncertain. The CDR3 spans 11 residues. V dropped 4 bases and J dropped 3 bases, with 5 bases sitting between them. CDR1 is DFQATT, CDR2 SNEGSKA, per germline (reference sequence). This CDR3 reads CSAKRTDTQYF. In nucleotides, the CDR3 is TGCAGTGCTAAGAGAACAGATACGCAGTATTTT.

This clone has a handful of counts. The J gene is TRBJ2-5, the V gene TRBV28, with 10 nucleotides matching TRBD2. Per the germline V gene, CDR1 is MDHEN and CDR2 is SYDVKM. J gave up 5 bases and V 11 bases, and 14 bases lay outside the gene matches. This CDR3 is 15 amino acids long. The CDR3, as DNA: TGTGCCGGGAACCGAGCGGGAGGGCCCAGTGAGACCCAGTACTTC. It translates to CAGNRAGGPSETQYF. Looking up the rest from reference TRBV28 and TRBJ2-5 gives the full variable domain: DVKVTQSSRYLVKRTGEKVFLECVQDMDHENMFWYRQDPGLGLRLIYFSYDVKMKEKGDIPEGYSVSREKKERFSLILESASTNQTSMYLCAGNRAGGPSETQYFGPGTRLLVL.

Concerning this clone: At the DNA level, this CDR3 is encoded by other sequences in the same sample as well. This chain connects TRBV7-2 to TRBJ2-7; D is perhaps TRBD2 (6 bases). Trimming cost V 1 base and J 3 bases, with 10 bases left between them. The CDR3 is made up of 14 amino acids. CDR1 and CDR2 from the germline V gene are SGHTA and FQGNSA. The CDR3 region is CASSLGPGDYEQYF. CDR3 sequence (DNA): TGTGCCAGCAGCTTAGGACCGGGAGACTACGAGCAGTACTTC. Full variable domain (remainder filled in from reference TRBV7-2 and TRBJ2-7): GAGVSQSPSNKVTEKGKDVELRCDPISGHTALYWYRQSLGQGLEFLIYFQGNSAPDKSGLPSDRFSAERTGGSVSTLTIQRTQQEDSAVYLCASSLGPGDYEQYFGPGTRLTVT.

In DNA form, the CDR3 reads TGTGCCACCAGCAGAGATCCGGGACTAGCGGGAGAGGGGAACACCGGGGAGCTGTTTTTT. Protein sequence: CATSRDPGLAGEGNTGELFF. The rearrangement joins TRBV15 to TRBJ2-2; 14 nucleotides match TRBD2. The CDR3 consists of 20 residues. CDR1 LNHNV and CDR2 YYDKDF come from the germline V gene (reference sequence). V was clipped by 0 bases and J by 1 base; unmatched bases: 7.

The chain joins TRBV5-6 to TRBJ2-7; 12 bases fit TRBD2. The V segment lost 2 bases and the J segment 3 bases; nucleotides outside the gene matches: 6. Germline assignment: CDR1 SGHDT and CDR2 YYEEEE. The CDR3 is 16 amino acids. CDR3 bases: TGTGCCAGCAGCTTAGGGTGGACTAGCGGGGACTACGAGCAGTACTTC. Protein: CASSLGWTSGDYEQYF.

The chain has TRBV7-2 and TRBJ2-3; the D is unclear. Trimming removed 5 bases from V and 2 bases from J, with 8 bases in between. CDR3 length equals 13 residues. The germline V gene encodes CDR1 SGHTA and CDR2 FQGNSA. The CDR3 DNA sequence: TGTGCCAGCAGCATCCCGAACACAGATACGCAGTATTTT. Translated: CASSIPNTDTQYF.

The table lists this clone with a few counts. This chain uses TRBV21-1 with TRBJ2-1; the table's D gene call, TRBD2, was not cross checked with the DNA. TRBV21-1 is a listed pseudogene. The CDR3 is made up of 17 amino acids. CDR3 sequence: CASSKPAGGPSYNEQFF. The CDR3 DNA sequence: TGTGCCAGCAGCAAACCAGCGGGAGGGCCCTCCTACAATGAGCAGTTCTTC.

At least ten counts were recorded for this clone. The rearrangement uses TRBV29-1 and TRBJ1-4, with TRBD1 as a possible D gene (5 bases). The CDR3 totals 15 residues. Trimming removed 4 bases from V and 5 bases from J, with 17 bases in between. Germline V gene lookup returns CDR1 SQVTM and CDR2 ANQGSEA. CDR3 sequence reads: CSVVPPGKGNEKLFF. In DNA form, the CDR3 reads TGCAGCGTTGTCCCCCCCGGGAAGGGGAATGAAAAACTGTTTTTT.

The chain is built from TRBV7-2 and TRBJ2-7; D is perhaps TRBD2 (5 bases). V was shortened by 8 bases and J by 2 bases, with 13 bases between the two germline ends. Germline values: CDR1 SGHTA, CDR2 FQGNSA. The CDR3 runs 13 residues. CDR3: CASRRPGAYEQYF. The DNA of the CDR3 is TGTGCCAGCCGAAGACCCGGGGCCTACGAGCAGTACTTC.

Here the CDR3 reads CATSRTGFMNTEAFF. For the CDR3, the DNA is TGTGCCACCAGCAGAACGGGGTTCATGAACACTGAAGCTTTCTTT. The V and J genes are TRBV15 and TRBJ1-1; the D is unclear. Germline V gene sequence: CDR1 LNHNV, CDR2 YYDKDF (reference sequence). This CDR3 has 15 residues. The V gene lost 2 bases and the J gene lost 0 bases, with 10 bases spanning the gap.

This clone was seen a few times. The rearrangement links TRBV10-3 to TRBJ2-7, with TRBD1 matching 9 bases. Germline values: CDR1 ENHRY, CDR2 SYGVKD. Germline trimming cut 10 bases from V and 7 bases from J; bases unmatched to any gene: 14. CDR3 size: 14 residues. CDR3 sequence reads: CASSLQGAQGEQYF. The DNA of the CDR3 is TGTGCCAGCAGCTTACAGGGGGCGCAGGGGGAGCAGTACTTC.

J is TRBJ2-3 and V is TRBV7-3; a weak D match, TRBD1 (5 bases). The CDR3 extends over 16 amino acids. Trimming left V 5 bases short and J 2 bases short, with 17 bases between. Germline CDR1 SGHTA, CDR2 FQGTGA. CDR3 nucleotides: TGTGCCAGCAGCAAGACAGTAAACGAGTACACAGATACGCAGTATTTT. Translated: CASSKTVNEYTDTQYF.

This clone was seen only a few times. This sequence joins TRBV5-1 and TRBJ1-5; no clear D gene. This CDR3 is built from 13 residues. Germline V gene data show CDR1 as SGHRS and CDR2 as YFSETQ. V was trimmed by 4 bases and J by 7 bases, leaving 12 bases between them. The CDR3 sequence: CASSLAHGQPQHF. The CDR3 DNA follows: TGCGCCAGCAGCCTAGCACACGGCCAGCCCCAGCATTTT.

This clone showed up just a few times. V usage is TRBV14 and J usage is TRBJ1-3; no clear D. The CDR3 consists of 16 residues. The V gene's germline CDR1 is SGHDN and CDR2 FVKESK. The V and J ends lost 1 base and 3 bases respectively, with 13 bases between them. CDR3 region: CASSQGRGSGGNTIYF. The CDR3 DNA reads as TGTGCCAGCAGCCAAGGAAGAGGGAGTGGTGGAAACACCATATATTTT.

CDR3 protein: CASSFPGLETQYF. CDR3 bases: TGTGCCAGCAGTTTCCCGGGGCTAGAGACCCAGTACTTC. V is TRBV6-5 and J is TRBJ2-5; D could derive from TRBD1 or TRBD2 (5 bases each). CDR3 length: 13 amino acids. Trimming pared 4 bases from V and 4 bases from J, leaving 10 bases between. Germline V gene sequence: CDR1 MNHEY, CDR2 SVGAGI.

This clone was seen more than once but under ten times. CDR3 amino acids: CASSPRGQGYGYTF. The CDR3 nucleotides are TGTGCCAGCAGCCCTCGGGGACAGGGCTATGGCTACACCTTC. The J gene is TRBJ1-2, the V gene TRBV4-2; 9 nucleotides match TRBD1. The CDR3 consists of 14 residues. CDR1 and CDR2 from the germline V gene are LGHNA and YNFKEQ. Trimming at V came to 4 bases and at J to 4 bases, leaving 4 bases not matched to a gene.